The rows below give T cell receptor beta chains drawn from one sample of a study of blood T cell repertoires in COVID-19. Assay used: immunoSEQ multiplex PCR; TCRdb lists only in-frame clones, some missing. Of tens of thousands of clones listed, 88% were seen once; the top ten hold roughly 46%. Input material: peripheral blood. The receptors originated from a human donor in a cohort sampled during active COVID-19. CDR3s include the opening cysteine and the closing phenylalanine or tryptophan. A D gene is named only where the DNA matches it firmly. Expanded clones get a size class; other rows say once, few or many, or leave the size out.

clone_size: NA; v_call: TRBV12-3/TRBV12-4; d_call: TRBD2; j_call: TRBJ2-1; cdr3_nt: TGTGCCAGCAGTTTAGGCAGCGGGAGCGCGGTCTTC; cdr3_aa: CASSLGSGSAVF
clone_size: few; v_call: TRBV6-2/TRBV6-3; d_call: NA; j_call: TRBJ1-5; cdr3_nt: TGTGCCAGCAGTTACCATACAGGTTCCAGTCAGCCCCAGCATTTT; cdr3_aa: CASSYHTGSSQPQHF
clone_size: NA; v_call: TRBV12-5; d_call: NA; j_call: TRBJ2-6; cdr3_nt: TGTGCTAGTGGACCAGGGGACGCTGCTGGGGCCAACGTCCTGACTTTC; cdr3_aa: CASGPGDAAGANVLTF
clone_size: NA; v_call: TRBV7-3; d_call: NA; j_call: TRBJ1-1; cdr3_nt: TGTGCCAGCAGCTTAATCCCCACAGGGACGACAACTGAAGCTTTCTTT; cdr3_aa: CASSLIPTGTTTEAFF
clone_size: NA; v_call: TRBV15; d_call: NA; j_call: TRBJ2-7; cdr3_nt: TGTGCCACCCCCCCGAGGAGGGGCCCCTACGAGCAGTACTTC; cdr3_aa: CATPPRRGPYEQYF
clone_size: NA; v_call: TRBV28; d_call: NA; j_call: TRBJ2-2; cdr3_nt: TGTGCCAGCAGTTTAGGACAGAACACCGGGGAGCTGTTTTTT; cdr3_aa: CASSLGQNTGELFF
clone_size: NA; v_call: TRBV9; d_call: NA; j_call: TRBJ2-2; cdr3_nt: TGTGCCAGCAGCGTAGAGGAGGGGTGGGTCGGGGAGCTGTTTTTT; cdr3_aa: CASSVEEGWVGELFF
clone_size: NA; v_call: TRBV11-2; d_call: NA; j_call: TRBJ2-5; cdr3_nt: TGTGCCAGCTCGAGTACGGGGGAGACCCAGTACTTC; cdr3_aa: CASSSTGETQYF
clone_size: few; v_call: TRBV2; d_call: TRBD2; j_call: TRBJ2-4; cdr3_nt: TGTGCCAGCAGTGAAGCGCTTCTTAGCGGGAGGGCCGGGAAAAACATTCAGTACTTC; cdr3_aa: CASSEALLSGRAGKNIQYF
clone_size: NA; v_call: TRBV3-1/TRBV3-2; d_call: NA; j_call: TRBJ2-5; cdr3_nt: TGTGCCAGCAGGGACTATGAAGAGACCCAGTACTTC; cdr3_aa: CASRDYEETQYF
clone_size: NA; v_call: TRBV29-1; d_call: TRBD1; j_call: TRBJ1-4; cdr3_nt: TGCAGCGCCGAAGCCTCGGGCAGGGGGGCAACTAATGAAAAACTGTTTTTT; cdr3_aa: CSAEASGRGATNEKLFF
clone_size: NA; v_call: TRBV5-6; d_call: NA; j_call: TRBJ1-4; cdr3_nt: TGTGCCAGCAGCTTGGGAGTCAAGAATGAAAAACTGTTTTTT; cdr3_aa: CASSLGVKNEKLFF
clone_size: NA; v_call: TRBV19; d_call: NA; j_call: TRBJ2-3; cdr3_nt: TGTGCCAGTAGTATGCCCTCCCGGGAGATAAAGCGGGATACGCAGTATTTT; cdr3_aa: CASSMPSREIKRDTQYF
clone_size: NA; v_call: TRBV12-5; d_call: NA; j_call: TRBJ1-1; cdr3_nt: TGTGCTAGTGTTAACTCAGGTGGGAACACTGAAGCTTTCTTT; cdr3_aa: CASVNSGGNTEAFF
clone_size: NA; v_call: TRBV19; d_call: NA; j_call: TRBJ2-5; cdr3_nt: TGTGCCAGTAGTTTAGGGCAGGGCCAAGAGACCCAGTACTTC; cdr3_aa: CASSLGQGQETQYF
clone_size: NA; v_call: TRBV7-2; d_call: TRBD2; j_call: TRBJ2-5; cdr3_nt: TGTGCCAGCAGCCAATTTCCCCGCGGGGGGGTGGGAGAGACCCAGTACTTC; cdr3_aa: CASSQFPRGGVGETQYF
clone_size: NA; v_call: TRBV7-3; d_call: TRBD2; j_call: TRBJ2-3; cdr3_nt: TGTGCCAGCAGCCTCGGACTAGCGGGGCCAACAGATACGCAGTATTTT; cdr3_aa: CASSLGLAGPTDTQYF
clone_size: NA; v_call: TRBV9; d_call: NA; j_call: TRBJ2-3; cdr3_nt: TGTGCCAGCAGCGTAGGGAGCGGTGTCACAGATACGCAGTATTTT; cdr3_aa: CASSVGSGVTDTQYF
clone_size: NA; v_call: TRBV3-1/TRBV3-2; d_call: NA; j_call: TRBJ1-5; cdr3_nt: TGTGCCAGCAGCCAAACCCAGCAGCCCCAGCATTTT; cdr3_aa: CASSQTQQPQHF
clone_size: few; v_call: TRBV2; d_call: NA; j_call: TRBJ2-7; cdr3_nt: TGTGCCAGCAGTCGAACGACAAGTCCCGAGCAGTACTTC; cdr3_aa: CASSRTTSPEQYF
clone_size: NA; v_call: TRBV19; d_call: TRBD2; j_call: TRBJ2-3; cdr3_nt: TGTGCCAGTACCAATCTAGGCGCGGGAGGTGAAGATACGCAGTATTTT; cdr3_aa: CASTNLGAGGEDTQYF
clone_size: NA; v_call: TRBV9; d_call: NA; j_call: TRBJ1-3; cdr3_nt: TGTGCCAGCAGCGTGGGAGGGGGGAGCCGGGACACCATATATTTT; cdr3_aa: CASSVGGGSRDTIYF
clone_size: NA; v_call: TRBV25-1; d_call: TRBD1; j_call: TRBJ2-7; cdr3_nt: TGTGCCAGCACGTTAAGTAGGGGGCCGTTTGAGCAGTACTTC; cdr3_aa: CASTLSRGPFEQYF
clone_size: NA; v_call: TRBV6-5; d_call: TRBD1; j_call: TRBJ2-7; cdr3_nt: TGTGCCAGCAGATGGGACAGCCATATGGAGCAGTACTTC; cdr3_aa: CASRWDSHMEQYF
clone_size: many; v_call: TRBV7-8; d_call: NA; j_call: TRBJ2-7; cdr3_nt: TGTGCCAGCAGCTCCGACAGGCAATACGAGCAGTACTTC; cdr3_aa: CASSSDRQYEQYF